The 14 T cell receptor beta chains below all came from one sample that was sequenced in a study of blood T cell repertoires in COVID-19. Clones were read by immunoSEQ multiplex PCR, and TCRdb kept only the in-frame ones, dropping some. Among approximately 120,000 clones listed, about 70% were seen once. Sequenced input: peripheral blood. These receptors all stem from an elderly man with COVID-19, enrolled during active disease.

This clone has only a few counts. The chain is built from TRBV4-1 and TRBJ2-7; 9 positions agree with TRBD1. V dropped 1 base and J dropped 3; count of bases not matched to a gene: 4. The CDR3 loop spans 15 amino acids. Germline V gene lookup returns CDR1 MGHRA and CDR2 YSYEKL. The CDR3 spells CASSQAPTGGYEQYF. In nucleotides, the CDR3 is TGCGCCAGCAGCCAAGCCCCGACAGGGGGCTACGAGCAGTACTTC.

The V and J genes are TRBV7-9 and TRBJ1-2; 7 nucleotides agree with TRBD1. Trimming removed 5 bases from V and 6 bases from J; junction bases left unmatched: 3. Germline-derived CDR1 and CDR2 are SEHNR and FQNEAQ (reference sequence). The CDR3 spans 12 residues. CDR3: CASSRDSHGYTF. As DNA, the CDR3 is TGTGCCAGCAGCCGGGACAGTCATGGCTACACCTTC.

V usage is TRBV7-2 and J usage is TRBJ2-5; 10 bases map to TRBD1. The trim removed 3 bases at V and 5 bases at J, leaving 9 bases unmatched. CDR3 length equals 16 residues. Germline CDR1 and CDR2: SGHTA and FQGNSA. CDR3 residues: CASSLTGGDLLETQYF. The CDR3 DNA is TGTGCCAGCAGCTTGACAGGGGGCGACCTTTTGGAGACCCAGTACTTC.

The chain recombines TRBV5-1 with TRBJ2-2; the match to TRBD2 covers 8 bases. The ends lost 4 bases at V and 5 bases at J; junction bases unmatched: 4. Per germline, CDR1 SGHRS and CDR2 YFSETQ. This CDR3 comprises 14 residues. CDR3 protein: CASSSGSGTGELFF. The CDR3 bases are TGCGCCAGCAGCAGCGGGAGTGGGACCGGGGAGCTGTTTTTT.

This chain connects TRBV6-2 or TRBV6-3 to TRBJ2-5, with 9 bases identical to TRBD1. CDR1 MNHEY and CDR2 SVGEGT come from the germline V gene. J lost 2 bases, V lost 5 bases, and 9 bases had no gene match. The CDR3 contains 16 residues. CDR3 loop: CASSRRGTGRQETQYF. CDR3 sequence (DNA): TGTGCCAGCAGTCGGCGGGGGACAGGGCGTCAAGAGACCCAGTACTTC.

This chain connects TRBV11-2 to TRBJ2-5, with 8 positions matching TRBD2. Germline V CDR1 and CDR2: SGHAT, FQNNGV. Unmatched junction bases numbered 3, after V lost 4 bases and J lost 5 bases. The length of the CDR3 is 13 residues. The CDR3 is CASSYRLAETQYF. CDR3 coding DNA: TGTGCCAGCAGCTACAGACTAGCGGAGACCCAGTACTTC.

This clone has more than one count but fewer than ten. This chain joins TRBV5-4 and TRBJ2-7; the match to TRBD1 covers 10 bases. The V segment lost 4 bases and the J segment 7 bases; nucleotides outside the gene matches: 8. Germline V gene lookup returns CDR1 SGHNT and CDR2 YYREEE (reference sequence). This CDR3 is 14 amino acids long. CDR3: CASSPRQGAGEQYF. The CDR3 DNA sequence: TGTGCCAGCAGCCCTAGACAGGGGGCTGGGGAGCAGTACTTC. Filled out from reference TRBV5-4 and TRBJ2-7, the complete variable domain reads ETGVTQSPTHLIKTRGQQVTLRCSSQSGHNTVSWYQQALGQGPQFIFQYYREEENGRGNFPPRFSGLQFPNYSSELNVNALELDDSALYLCASSPRQGAGEQYFGPGTRLTVT.

The chain joins TRBV6-5 to TRBJ2-7; D uncertain. Deletions cut 2 bases from V and 3 bases from J, with 5 bases between. This CDR3 spans 12 amino acids. Per the germline V gene, CDR1 is MNHEY and CDR2 is SVGAGI. In DNA, the CDR3 is TGTGCCAGCAGTTACACGGGCTACGAGCAGTACTTC. Translating it yields CASSYTGYEQYF.

This clone has just one count. CDR3: CAISESDDRAGNYGYTF. The CDR3, as DNA: TGTGCCATCAGTGAGTCGGACGACAGGGCTGGAAACTATGGCTACACCTTC. The chain uses TRBV10-3 and TRBJ1-2; 7 bases map to TRBD1. CDR3 length: 17 amino acids. Germline-derived CDR1 and CDR2 are ENHRY and SYGVKD. The junction had 9 bases not matched to a gene; V was cut back by 0 bases and J by 2 bases.

This chain joins TRBV28 and TRBJ2-1; 10 nucleotides match TRBD2. This CDR3 has 14 amino acids. J lost 7 bases, V lost 4 bases, and 4 bases had no gene match. Looked up from germline, CDR1 is MDHEN and CDR2 is SYDVKM. This CDR3 reads CASSSSGSGNEQFF. The CDR3 coding sequence is TGTGCCAGCAGTTCTAGCGGGAGTGGAAATGAGCAGTTCTTC.

This chain uses TRBV5-6 with TRBJ1-5; D gene ambiguous. The length of the CDR3 is 14 residues. CDR1 and CDR2 from the germline V gene are SGHDT and YYEEEE. Trimming removed 0 bases at V and 3 bases at J, with 7 bases between. The CDR3 DNA sequence: TGTGCCAGCAGCTTGGAGAGGGACAATCAGCCCCAGCATTTT. Protein: CASSLERDNQPQHF.

The V and J genes are TRBV10-3 and TRBJ1-2, with a tentative D call TRBD1 (5 bases). Germline V lookup: CDR1 ENHRY, CDR2 SYGVKD. This CDR3 region has 11 residues. V dropped 11 bases and J dropped 8 bases, with 15 bases sitting between them. Here the CDR3 reads CAAQARYGYTF. DNA for the CDR3: TGTGCCGCACAGGCCAGGTACGGCTACACCTTC.

This chain uses TRBV5-6 with TRBJ2-7, with a possible D match to TRBD2 (6 bases). Trimming removed 4 bases at V and 2 bases at J, with 28 bases between. Germline lookup yields CDR1 SGHDT and CDR2 YYEEEE. CDR3 length: 19 amino acids. CDR3 in amino acids: CASSPRSFPGTALPYEQYF. The DNA for the CDR3 is TGTGCCAGCAGCCCCCGGTCATTCCCAGGGACTGCACTCCCCTACGAGCAGTACTTC.

This sequence joins TRBV7-9 and TRBJ2-7, with TRBD2 matching over 12 bases. The CDR3 consists of 15 residues. The V gene end was trimmed by 6 bases and the J gene end by 3 bases; junction bases not matched to a gene: 6. From germline, CDR1 is SEHNR and CDR2 FQNEAQ (reference sequence). The CDR3 nucleotides read TGTGCCAGCAGTTTCCTAGCGGGAGGGCACTACGAGCAGTACTTC. Amino acid sequence: CASSFLAGGHYEQYF. Supplemented by reference TRBV7-9 and TRBJ2-7, the full variable domain reads DTGVSQNPRHKITKRGQNVTFRCDPISEHNRLYWYRQTLGQGPEFLTYFQNEAQLEKSRLLSDRFSAERPKGSFSTLEIQRTEQGDSAMYLCASSFLAGGHYEQYFGPGTRLTVT.